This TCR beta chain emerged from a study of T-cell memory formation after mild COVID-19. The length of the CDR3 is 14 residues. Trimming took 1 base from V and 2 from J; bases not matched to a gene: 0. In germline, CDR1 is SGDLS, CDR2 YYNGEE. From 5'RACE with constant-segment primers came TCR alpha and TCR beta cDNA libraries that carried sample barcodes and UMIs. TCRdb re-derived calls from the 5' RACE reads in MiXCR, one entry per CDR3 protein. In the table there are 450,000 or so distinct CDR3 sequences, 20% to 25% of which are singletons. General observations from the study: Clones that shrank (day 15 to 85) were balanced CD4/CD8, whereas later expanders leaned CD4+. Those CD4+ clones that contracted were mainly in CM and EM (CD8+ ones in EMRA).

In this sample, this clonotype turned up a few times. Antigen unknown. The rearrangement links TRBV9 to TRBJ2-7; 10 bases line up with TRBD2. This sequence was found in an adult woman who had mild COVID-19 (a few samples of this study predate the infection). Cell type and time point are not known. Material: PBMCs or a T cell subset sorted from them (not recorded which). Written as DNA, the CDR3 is TGTGCCAGCAGCGTAACTAGCGGGGCCTACGAGCAGTACTTC. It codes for CASSVTSGAYEQYF.